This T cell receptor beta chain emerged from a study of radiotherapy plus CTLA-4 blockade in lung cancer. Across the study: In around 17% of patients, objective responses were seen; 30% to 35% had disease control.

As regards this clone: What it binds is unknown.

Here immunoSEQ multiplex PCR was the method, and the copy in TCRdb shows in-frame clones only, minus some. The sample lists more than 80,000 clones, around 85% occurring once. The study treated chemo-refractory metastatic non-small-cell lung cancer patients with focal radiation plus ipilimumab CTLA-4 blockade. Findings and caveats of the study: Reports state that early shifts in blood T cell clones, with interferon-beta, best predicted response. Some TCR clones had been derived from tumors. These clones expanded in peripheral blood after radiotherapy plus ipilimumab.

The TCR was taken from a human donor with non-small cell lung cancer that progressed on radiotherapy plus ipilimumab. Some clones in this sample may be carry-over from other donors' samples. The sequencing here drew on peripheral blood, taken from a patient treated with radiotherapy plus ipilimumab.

In DNA, the CDR3 is TGTGCCAGTATGGAGGGCCCAGGGAAAGGCTATGGCTACACCTTC. Its protein is CASMEGPGKGYGYTF. The rearrangement links TRBV19 to TRBJ1-2, with TRBD1 as a possible D gene (5 bases). The CDR3 has 15 residues. Germline-derived CDR1 and CDR2 are LNHDA and SQIVND (reference sequence). Trimming took off 7 bases at V and 4 bases at J, with 19 bases between the two ends. Complete variable domain (other parts from reference TRBV19 and TRBJ1-2): DGGITQSPKYLFRKEGQNVTLSCEQNLNHDAMYWYRQDPGQGLRLIYYSQIVNDFQKGDIAEGYSVSREKKESFPLTVTSAQKNPTAFYLCASMEGPGKGYGYTFGSGTRLTVV.